This T cell receptor beta chain emerged from a study of graft-versus-host responses after intestinal transplantation. Findings of the study overall: Peak circulating GvH clone levels tracked with early post-transplant HvG declines.

The data were produced by immunoSEQ multiplex PCR, yet TCRdb's version contains in-frame clones alone and is incomplete. The table has 70,000 or so clones, approximately 80% seen once. As to this clone: Its matching antigen is unknown.

The CDR3 runs to 14 residues. The V gene's germline CDR1 is SGHAT and CDR2 FQNNGV. Trimming pared 1 base from V and 13 bases from J, leaving 14 bases between. The clonotype comes from a human donor who was the organ donor for an intestinal transplant. Sequenced here: unstimulated CD4+ T cells sorted from spleen or lymph node cells, sampled before transplant. The chain has TRBV11-2 and TRBJ1-6; D is unresolved. The CDR3 DNA reads TGTGCCAGCAGCTTAGTCACTAATAAAATGCCCCTCCACTTT. Translated: CASSLVTNKMPLHF. Full variable domain (remainder filled in from reference TRBV11-2 and TRBJ1-6): EAGVAQSPRYKIIEKRQSVAFWCNPISGHATLYWYQQILGQGPKLLIQFQNNGVVDDSQLPKDRFSAERLKGVDSTLKIQPAKLEDSAVYLCASSLVTNKMPLHFGNGTRLTVT.